The 17 T cell receptor beta chains given below trace back to one sample, sequenced in a study of T-cell reconstitution after alpha-beta-depleted transplantation in children. A TCRbeta library incorporating unique molecular identifiers was prepared. TCRdb itself ran the PCR reads through MiXCR, one entry per CDR3 protein. Of approximately 650,000 distinct CDR3 sequences in the sample, 10% to 15% are singletons; the top ten hold approximately 0.8%. The material sequenced was PBMCs, taken before TCRalphabeta/CD19-depleted stem cell transplant. Source of these receptors: a girl aged 2 to 10 with congenital amegakaryocytic thrombocytopenia, due to receive a stem cell transplant.

This clonotype turned up a few times. The chain employs TRBV19 and TRBJ2-5, with D tentatively TRBD1 (5 bases). The V end lost 4 bases, the J end lost 1 base, and 13 bases lay between the germline ends. Germline CDR1 is LNHDA and CDR2 is SQIVND (reference sequence). This CDR3 is 15 amino acids long. The CDR3 nucleotides are TGTGCCAGTAGTAGACTCGACAGTCTCCAAGAGACCCAGTACTTC. Its protein is CASSRLDSLQETQYF. Variable domain in full (rest from reference TRBV19 and TRBJ2-5): DGGITQSPKYLFRKEGQNVTLSCEQNLNHDAMYWYRQDPGQGLRLIYYSQIVNDFQKGDIAEGYSVSREKKESFPLTVTSAQKNPTAFYLCASSRLDSLQETQYFGPGTRLLVL.

This chain connects TRBV5-6 to TRBJ2-1; TRBD1 aligns across 7 bases. This CDR3 is built from 12 residues. Trimming took 4 bases from V and 9 from J; bases not matched to a gene: 4. CDR1 and CDR2 (germline): SGHDT, YYEEEE. CDR3 bases: TGTGCCAGCAGCCACAGGGGCACTGAGCAGTTCTTC. Amino acid sequence: CASSHRGTEQFF.

The chain uses TRBV21-1 and TRBJ1-6; the table's D call of TRBD1 was not tested on the DNA. TRBV21-1 is termed a pseudogene. The CDR3 loop spans 14 amino acids. The CDR3 protein is CASSNQGVHSPLHF. The DNA of the CDR3 is TGTGCCAGCAGCAACCAGGGGGTTCATTCACCCCTCCACTTT.

This clonotype was seen many times. J is TRBJ1-1 and V is TRBV5-1, with D hard to call. Looked up from germline, CDR1 is SGHRS and CDR2 is YFSETQ. Trimming stripped 3 bases from V and 3 bases from J, with 15 bases between. The CDR3 consists of 15 residues. CDR3 nucleotide sequence: TGCGCCAGCAGCTCCTACGGGCCCAAGGACACTGAAGCTTTCTTT. It specifies CASSSYGPKDTEAFF.

This clonotype has at least ten counts. The chain employs TRBV5-1 and TRBJ2-1; the D gene is possibly TRBD2 (6 bases). There are 15 residues in the CDR3. The germline V and J ends were trimmed by 4 bases and 5 bases, with 16 bases remaining between them. CDR1 is SGHRS, CDR2 YFSETQ, per germline. The CDR3 DNA is TGCGCCAGCAGCCGAAGGACGGCGGGAAACAATGAGCAGTTCTTC. Translation: CASSRRTAGNNEQFF.

The chain is built from TRBV15 and TRBJ2-2, with 8 bases matching TRBD2. The junction had 19 bases not matched to a gene; V was cut back by 4 bases and J by 3 bases. Germline CDR1 and CDR2: LNHNV and YYDKDF (reference sequence). The length of the CDR3 is 20 residues. DNA of the CDR3: TGTGCCACCAGCATCCTCCCCGGTCTAGCGGGTGGAAGGGACACCGGGGAGCTGTTTTTT. Translating it yields CATSILPGLAGGRDTGELFF.

This clonotype occurred a few times. J is TRBJ2-5 and V is TRBV10-3; 9 nucleotides match TRBD1. This CDR3 region has 14 residues. J gave up 2 bases and V 6 bases, and 4 bases lay outside the gene matches. CDR1 and CDR2 (germline): ENHRY, SYGVKD. The CDR3 is CAIRPGQGQETQYF. In nucleotides, the CDR3 is TGTGCCATCAGGCCGGGACAGGGTCAAGAGACCCAGTACTTC.

This chain joins TRBV5-1 and TRBJ2-1; a weak D match, TRBD2 (6 bases). V lost 2 bases, J lost 8 bases, and 14 bases lay in between. There are 14 residues in the CDR3. From germline, CDR1 is SGHRS and CDR2 YFSETQ. CDR3 loop: CASSFVTGEDEQFF. DNA of the CDR3: TGCGCCAGCAGCTTCGTAACGGGGGAGGATGAGCAGTTCTTC.

This clonotype was seen at least ten times. The V and J genes are TRBV7-9 and TRBJ1-1; no clear D. The CDR3 totals 14 residues. V was cut by 5 bases and J by 0 bases, with 10 bases left in between. Germline V gene data show CDR1 as SEHNR and CDR2 as FQNEAQ (reference sequence). For the CDR3, the DNA is TGTGCCAGCAGCCTCGAGAACATGAACACTGAAGCTTTCTTT. Its translation is CASSLENMNTEAFF.

This clonotype has ten or more counts. The genes are TRBV5-1 and TRBJ2-3; D uncertain. This CDR3 has 12 amino acids. CDR1 SGHRS and CDR2 YFSETQ come from the germline V gene. Trimming took off 4 bases at V and 4 bases at J, with 7 bases between the two ends. In nucleotides, the CDR3 is TGCGCCAGCAGCAGAGCAGCAGATACGCAGTATTTT. It yields the protein CASSRAADTQYF.

The rearrangement uses TRBV10-3 and TRBJ2-5, with 10 bases fitting TRBD1. Trimming cost V 5 bases and J 5 bases; bases outside gene matches: 8. The CDR3 has 15 amino acids. The germline CDR1 and CDR2 sequences are ENHRY and SYGVKD. The CDR3 loop is CAISQDRGVLETQYF. The CDR3 DNA is TGTGCCATCAGTCAGGACAGGGGGGTTTTGGAGACCCAGTACTTC.

This clonotype has just a few counts. The genes are TRBV5-1 and TRBJ2-2, with D tentatively TRBD2 (6 bases). Trimming pared 4 bases from V and 3 bases from J, leaving 13 bases between. Germline V gene sequence: CDR1 SGHRS, CDR2 YFSETQ. The CDR3 runs to 15 residues. CDR3 nucleotide sequence: TGCGCCAGCAGCATACGGAGGGCTGACACCGGGGAGCTGTTTTTT. Its protein is CASSIRRADTGELFF.

Ten or more counts support this clonotype. The gene calls are TRBV7-8 and TRBJ2-7, with D possibly being TRBD2 (6 bases). This CDR3 is 16 amino acids long. The V end was cut by 4 bases, the J end by 1 base, with 17 bases between. Germline CDR1 is SGHVS and CDR2 is FQNEAQ. For the CDR3, the DNA is TGTGCCAGCAGCTCCTCCGTTTGGGGGGAATCCTACGAGCAGTACTTC. Encoded protein: CASSSSVWGESYEQYF.

This clonotype has at least ten counts. The V call is TRBV5-1, the J call TRBJ2-5; TRBD2 aligns across 11 bases. The trim removed 0 bases at V and 2 bases at J, leaving 3 bases unmatched. Germline V CDR1 and CDR2: SGHRS, YFSETQ. The length of the CDR3 is 16 residues. CDR3 region: CASSLDRLAGQETQYF. The CDR3 DNA sequence: TGCGCCAGCAGCTTGGATAGACTAGCGGGGCAAGAGACCCAGTACTTC.

The CDR3 here is CASSQATLNEQFF. CDR3 DNA sequence: TGTGCCAGCAGCCAAGCGACGCTCAATGAGCAGTTCTTC. The chain employs TRBV3-1 and TRBJ2-1; D is ambiguous. The CDR3 contains 13 residues. The V and J ends lost 1 base and 6 bases respectively, with 7 bases between them. Germline CDR1 is LGHDT and CDR2 is YNNKEL (reference sequence).

This clonotype appeared many times. The chain employs TRBV12-3 or TRBV12-4 and TRBJ2-5; no reliable D call. The CDR3 runs to 12 residues. Trimming shortened V by 7 bases and J by 5 bases, and 11 bases separated the two germline ends. CDR3 bases: TGTGCCAGCACCTCGTGGGCCGAGACCCAGTACTTC. It specifies CASTSWAETQYF.

This clonotype was detected many times. The J gene is TRBJ2-1, the V gene TRBV29-1; D unclear. CDR1 SQVTM and CDR2 ANQGSEA come from the germline V gene. The CDR3 consists of 9 residues. Trimming stripped 4 bases from V and 10 bases from J, with 5 bases between. For the CDR3, the DNA is TGCAGCGTTGGAATGGAGCAGTTCTTC. Its translation is CSVGMEQFF.